Listed here are 32 T cell receptor beta chains from one sample, sequenced in a study of OX40 agonist ivuxolimab in advanced cancers. The repertoire was sequenced with immunoSEQ multiplex PCR; TCRdb's copy has only in-frame clones and lacks some. Of some 100,000 clones listed, roughly nine tenths are singletons. Sequencing used CD4+ or CD8+ T cells sorted from blood, obtained in a trial of the OX40 agonist ivuxolimab. These receptor sequences come from an adult with an advanced solid tumor such as melanoma, head and neck, liver or kidney cancer.

This chain links TRBV5-1 with TRBJ1-4; D uncertain. The V end lost 0 bases, the J end lost 2 bases, and 8 bases lay between the germline ends. This CDR3 has 15 amino acids. Germline V gives CDR1 SGHRS, CDR2 YFSETQ. The CDR3 loop reads CASSLVGTTNEKLFF. The CDR3 nucleotides read TGCGCCAGCAGCTTGGTTGGCACCACTAATGAAAAACTGTTTTTT.

Note on this clone: Other nucleotide sequences from this sample produce the same CDR3. The rearrangement joins TRBV18 to TRBJ1-2; a weak D match, TRBD1 (6 bases). V dropped 3 bases and J dropped 2 bases, with 7 bases sitting between them. This CDR3 contains 13 residues. Germline CDR1 reads KGHSH; CDR2 reads LQKENI. The CDR3 loop is CASSPGQNYGYTF. The DNA of the CDR3 is TGTGCCAGCTCACCGGGACAAAACTATGGCTACACCTTC. The full variable domain, in which reference TRBV18 and TRBJ1-2 provide the parts outside the CDR3, is NAGVMQNPRHLVRRRGQEARLRCSPMKGHSHVYWYRQLPEEGLKFMVYLQKENIIDESGMPKERFSAEFPKEGPSILRIQQVVRGDSAAYFCASSPGQNYGYTFGSGTRLTVV.

The rearrangement uses TRBV28 and TRBJ1-5, with TRBD1 matching 8 bases. The germline gives CDR1 MDHEN, CDR2 SYDVKM. The CDR3 loop spans 14 amino acids. J gave up 5 bases and V 7 bases, and 7 bases lay outside the gene matches. CDR3 protein: CASTTTDRDQPQHF. The CDR3 DNA sequence: TGTGCCAGCACTACCACGGACAGGGATCAGCCCCAGCATTTT.

This sequence joins TRBV11-2 and TRBJ2-7; no firm D call. This CDR3 spans 12 amino acids. Trimming shortened V by 1 base and J by 2 bases, and 3 bases separated the two germline ends. Germline V CDR1 and CDR2: SGHAT, FQNNGV. This chain's CDR3 is CASSLATYEQYF. The CDR3 DNA follows: TGTGCCAGCAGCTTAGCCACCTACGAGCAGTACTTC.

V is TRBV28 and J is TRBJ2-3, with 10 bases identical to TRBD2. With V trimmed by 1 base and J by 1 base, 8 bases remained unmatched. This CDR3 is built from 18 residues. Germline CDR1 and CDR2: MDHEN and SYDVKM. CDR3 nucleotides: TGTGCCAGCAGTTTATCGGGGAGCGGGAGGGCGGGCACAGATACGCAGTATTTT. Translating it yields CASSLSGSGRAGTDTQYF.

This chain uses TRBV7-3 with TRBJ1-1; D not resolved. Trimming removed 1 base from V and 11 bases from J, with 20 bases in between. From germline, CDR1 is SGHTA and CDR2 FQGTGA. The CDR3 runs 15 residues. Here the CDR3 reads CASSLNGPGNSEAFF. For the CDR3, the DNA is TGTGCCAGCAGCTTAAATGGGCCGGGTAACTCCGAGGCTTTCTTT.

V gene TRBV5-1 combines with J gene TRBJ1-4; 8 positions match TRBD1. The ends lost 10 bases at V and 3 bases at J; junction bases unmatched: 5. Germline CDR1 SGHRS, CDR2 YFSETQ. This CDR3 contains 13 residues. DNA of the CDR3: TGCGCCTGCTCACAGGGGGCTAATGAAAAACTGTTTTTT. This sequence encodes CACSQGANEKLFF.

The chain is built from TRBV6-6 and TRBJ1-5; a weak D match, TRBD1 (6 bases). Germline V gene lookup returns CDR1 MNHNY and CDR2 SVGAGI (reference sequence). Trimming left V 5 bases short and J 7 bases short, with 15 bases between. The CDR3 has 14 amino acids. The CDR3 region has the DNA TGTGCCAGCAGTATTCCACAGGGAGGACAGCCCCAGCATTTT. Residues: CASSIPQGGQPQHF.

Notes on this clone: The junction shows a germline mismatch at one end, possibly a read error. The chain carries TRBV5-1 and TRBJ2-1; TRBD2 aligns across 10 bases. This CDR3 is built from 16 residues. Germline CDR1 reads SGHRS; CDR2 reads YFSETQ. In nucleotides, the CDR3 is TGCGCCAGCAGCTTGGGATCTAGCGGGGGCAAGGGTAATGTGATCTTC. Its protein product is CASSLGSSGGKGNVIF.

The chain has TRBV5-1 and TRBJ1-4; D gene uncertain. The CDR3 sequence is 15 residues long. The V gene lost 0 bases and the J gene lost 2 bases, with 8 bases spanning the gap. Per the germline V gene, CDR1 is SGHRS and CDR2 is YFSETQ. The CDR3 region has the DNA TGCGCCAGCAGCTTGGCCCGGGGTACTAATGAAAAACTGTTTTTT. Residues: CASSLARGTNEKLFF.

Note on this clone: Other DNA sequences in this sample translate to the same CDR3. The genes are TRBV18 and TRBJ1-1; unclear D gene. Germline V CDR1 and CDR2: KGHSH, LQKENI. CDR3 size: 13 residues. V dropped 3 bases and J dropped 1 base, with 6 bases sitting between them. The CDR3 protein is CASSPTENTEAFF. In nucleotides, the CDR3 is TGTGCCAGCTCACCGACGGAGAACACTGAAGCTTTCTTT.

The chain couples TRBV6-5 to TRBJ1-1, with D possibly TRBD1 on 6 matching bases. The CDR3 contains 13 residues. Germline V gene lookup returns CDR1 MNHEY and CDR2 SVGAGI. Deletions cut 6 bases from V and 1 base from J, with 9 bases between. The CDR3 DNA reads as TGTGCCAGCAGCTCGACAGGGAACACTGAAGCTTTCTTT. Translated, it gives CASSSTGNTEAFF.

This clone showed up just a few times. The chain links TRBV13 to TRBJ1-2, with D hard to call. V lost 5 bases and J lost 4, with 23 bases in between. The germline V gene encodes CDR1 PRHDT and CDR2 FYEKMQ (reference sequence). There are 17 residues in the CDR3. The CDR3 reads CASSKATRQVFGYGYTF. CDR3 DNA sequence: TGTGCCAGCAGCAAGGCAACGAGGCAGGTCTTTGGCTATGGCTACACCTTC.

The V and J genes are TRBV10-3 and TRBJ1-1; D may be TRBD1 (6 bases). V lost 4 bases, J lost 8 bases, and 14 bases lay in between. Germline CDR1 reads ENHRY; CDR2 reads SYGVKD. The CDR3 is made up of 13 amino acids. The CDR3 DNA is TGTGCCATCAGTGGGGAGGGCGGGACAGAAGCTTTCTTT. As protein: CAISGEGGTEAFF.

The chain uses TRBV28 and TRBJ2-7; TRBD2 matches at 7 bases. The CDR3 has 15 residues. The trim removed 7 bases at V and 2 bases at J, leaving 11 bases unmatched. Germline V gene lookup returns CDR1 MDHEN and CDR2 SYDVKM. The CDR3 here is CASTPGGTRTYEQYF. The CDR3 DNA follows: TGTGCCAGCACTCCCGGGGGGACCCGTACCTACGAGCAGTACTTC. The full variable domain, completed using reference TRBV28 and TRBJ2-7, is DVKVTQSSRYLVKRTGEKVFLECVQDMDHENMFWYRQDPGLGLRLIYFSYDVKMKEKGDIPEGYSVSREKKERFSLILESASTNQTSMYLCASTPGGTRTYEQYFGPGTRLTVT.

This chain joins TRBV11-2 and TRBJ2-5; D is unclear. V gave up 5 bases and J gave up 1 base, with 20 bases separating them. The V gene's germline CDR1 is SGHAT and CDR2 FQNNGV. There are 17 residues in the CDR3. CDR3 region: CASSQTPPRAGQETQYF. DNA of the CDR3: TGTGCCAGCAGCCAGACCCCCCCACGGGCAGGCCAAGAGACCCAGTACTTC.

The chain has TRBV4-1 and TRBJ2-7; D unclear. CDR3 size: 16 residues. Per the germline V gene, CDR1 is MGHRA and CDR2 is YSYEKL. V was cut by 1 base and J by 2 bases, with 15 bases left in between. Written as DNA, the CDR3 is TGCGCCAGCAGCCAAGGGCCTGGCAGGCGCCCCTACGAGCAGTACTTC. It is translated as CASSQGPGRRPYEQYF.

This clone was seen a single time. The rearrangement links TRBV7-9 to TRBJ2-3; possibly TRBD1 for D (5 bases). Per the germline V gene, CDR1 is SEHNR and CDR2 is FQNEAQ (reference sequence). Trimming shortened V by 2 bases and J by 3 bases, and 6 bases separated the two germline ends. The CDR3 covers 13 residues. CDR3: CASSLQGTDTQYF. CDR3 coding DNA: TGTGCCAGCAGCTTACAGGGTACAGATACGCAGTATTTT.

Only one count was recorded for this clone. The chain is built from TRBV28 and TRBJ2-5; perhaps D is TRBD1 or TRBD2 (7 bases each). Germline V CDR1 and CDR2: MDHEN, SYDVKM. Trimming cost V 5 bases and J 5 bases, with 9 bases left between them. This CDR3 has 12 residues. The chain's CDR3 is CASSQGGETQYF. CDR3 bases: TGTGCCAGCAGTCAGGGGGGGGAGACCCAGTACTTC.

The V call is TRBV5-3, the J call TRBJ2-4, with D unclear. TRBV5-3 is an ORF, with its function uncertain. V was pared by 1 base and J by 15 bases, with 14 bases between. This CDR3 region has 12 residues. The CDR3 nucleotides are TGTGCCAGAAGCTTGAAGGGAATTGACTGGTACTTC. As protein: CARSLKGIDWYF.

The V gene is TRBV29-1, the J gene TRBJ2-5, with D perhaps TRBD2 (6 bases). V lost 3 bases and J lost 5, with 16 bases in between. The CDR3 runs to 14 residues. From germline, CDR1 is SQVTM and CDR2 ANQGSEA. The CDR3 nucleotides are TGCAGCGTTGACGGTAGCGGTATTGGGGAGACCCAGTACTTC. It translates to CSVDGSGIGETQYF. Variable domain in full (rest from reference TRBV29-1 and TRBJ2-5): SAVISQKPSRDICQRGTSLTIQCQVDSQVTMMFWYRQQPGQSLTLIATANQGSEATYESGFVIDKFPISRPNLTFSTLTVSNMSPEDSSIYLCSVDGSGIGETQYFGPGTRLLVL.

CDR3: CSVEDRRLEYGYTF. Written as DNA, the CDR3 is TGCAGCGTTGAAGATCGAAGGTTGGAGTATGGCTACACCTTC. This rearrangement joins TRBV29-1 to TRBJ1-2; no firm D call. Germline V lookup: CDR1 SQVTM, CDR2 ANQGSEA. The CDR3 runs to 14 residues. V gave up 0 bases and J gave up 5 bases, with 13 bases separating them.

This clone has only one observation. The V gene is TRBV6-6, the J gene TRBJ2-5, with D possibly TRBD1 on 5 matching bases. V lost 6 bases to trimming and J lost 4 bases, with 15 bases between them. Germline V gene sequence: CDR1 MNHNY, CDR2 SVGAGI (reference sequence). This CDR3 has 14 residues. In DNA, the CDR3 is TGTGCCAGCAGCAGGACCGCCCAGGGAGAGACCCAGTACTTC. Its protein is CASSRTAQGETQYF.

The chain links TRBV7-2 to TRBJ2-5; 11 bases agree with TRBD2. CDR3 length: 17 residues. V trimming: 5 bases; J trimming: 2 bases; junction bases outside the gene matches: 10. Germline V gene data show CDR1 as SGHTA and CDR2 as FQGNSA. The CDR3 DNA is TGTGCCAGCAGCCGCCGGGCGGCTAGCGGGAGGCAAGAGACCCAGTACTTC. The encoded protein is CASSRRAASGRQETQYF.

The gene calls are TRBV14 and TRBJ1-1, with D possibly being TRBD1 (6 bases). V was trimmed by 4 bases and J by 1 base, leaving 10 bases between them. The CDR3 has 14 residues. Germline values: CDR1 SGHDN, CDR2 FVKESK. The CDR3: CASSRDTGNTEAFF. CDR3 bases: TGTGCCAGCAGCCGGGACACTGGGAACACTGAAGCTTTCTTT.

J is TRBJ2-7 and V is TRBV10-1; possibly TRBD2 for D (11 bases). Trimming took off 4 bases at V and 6 bases at J, with 37 bases between the two ends. CDR3 length: 21 amino acids. Germline loops: CDR1 WNHNN, CDR2 SYGVQD (reference sequence). The CDR3 bases are TGCGCCAGCAGTGGGACCGGGACAGGGGCTATCACTAGCGGGAGAGGGTGCGAGCAGTACGTC. Translation gives CASSGTGTGAITSGRGCEQYV.

The DNA for the CDR3 is TGTGCCAGCAGCCGGGACAACTACGAGCAGTACTTC. It translates to CASSRDNYEQYF. This chain uses TRBV28 with TRBJ2-7, with D tentatively TRBD1 (6 bases). CDR3 size: 12 residues. The germline V and J ends were trimmed by 6 bases and 3 bases, with 9 bases remaining between them. CDR1 MDHEN and CDR2 SYDVKM come from the germline V gene.

The chain recombines TRBV5-5 with TRBJ2-7; a weak D match, TRBD2 (6 bases). The CDR3 consists of 14 residues. Germline loops: CDR1 SGHKS, CDR2 YYEKEE (reference sequence). Trimming took off 7 bases at V and 1 base at J, with 15 bases between the two ends. The CDR3: CASWRDGASYEQYF. The CDR3 coding sequence is TGTGCCAGCTGGCGGGACGGTGCTTCCTACGAGCAGTACTTC.

This chain connects TRBV19 to TRBJ1-3; TRBD1 is a possible D gene (5 bases). This CDR3 is built from 15 residues. Germline V lookup: CDR1 LNHDA, CDR2 SQIVND (reference sequence). The ends were cut back, 6 bases at V and 2 bases at J, with 14 bases in the middle. CDR3 amino acids: CASRLTQGAGNTIYF. The CDR3, as DNA: TGTGCCAGTAGACTGACTCAGGGAGCTGGAAACACCATATATTTT.

This rearrangement joins TRBV15 to TRBJ2-3; D is possibly TRBD2 (5 bases). This CDR3 is built from 16 residues. The V end was cut by 6 bases, the J end by 0 bases, with 16 bases between. Germline V CDR1 and CDR2: LNHNV, YYDKDF (reference sequence). The CDR3 coding sequence is TGTGCCACCAGTCAAGGACTGCAATCTAGCACAGATACGCAGTATTTT. Translated: CATSQGLQSSTDTQYF.

V gene TRBV5-1 combines with J gene TRBJ1-6; the match to TRBD1 covers 8 bases. V dropped 5 bases and J dropped 10; count of bases not matched to a gene: 8. The germline V gene encodes CDR1 SGHRS and CDR2 YFSETQ. This CDR3 contains 14 residues. In DNA form, the CDR3 reads TGCGCCAGCAGTTCGGACAGGGAACAATCACCCCTCCACTTT. This gives the protein CASSSDREQSPLHF.

This clone occurred once. V is TRBV29-1 and J is TRBJ2-1; 12 positions match TRBD2. The germline CDR1 and CDR2 sequences are SQVTM and ANQGSEA. The junction had 8 bases not matched to a gene; V was cut back by 5 bases and J by 3 bases. This CDR3 is 16 amino acids long. CDR3 coding DNA: TGCAGCGTTCTGGGGCCTAGCGGGAGGGACTACAATGAGCAGTTCTTC. Amino acid sequence: CSVLGPSGRDYNEQFF.